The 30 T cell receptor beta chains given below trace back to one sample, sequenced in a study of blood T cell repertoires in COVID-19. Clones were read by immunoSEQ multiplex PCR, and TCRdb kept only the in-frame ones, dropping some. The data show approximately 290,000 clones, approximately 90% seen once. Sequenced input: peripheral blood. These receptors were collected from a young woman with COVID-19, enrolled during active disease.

CDR3 DNA: TGTGCCAGCAGCCGCGCCCGTGCTAGCGGGGGGAACACCGGGGAGCTGTTTTTT. This sequence encodes CASSRARASGGNTGELFF. J is TRBJ2-2 and V is TRBV4-2; 10 bases are a match to TRBD2. The CDR3 contains 18 residues. Trimming took 4 bases from V and 1 from J; bases not matched to a gene: 9. CDR1 and CDR2 from the germline V gene are LGHNA and YNFKEQ.

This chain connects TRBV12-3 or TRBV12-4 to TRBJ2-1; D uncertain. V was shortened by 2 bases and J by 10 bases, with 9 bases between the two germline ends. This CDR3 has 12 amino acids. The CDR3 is CASSLLVGEQFF. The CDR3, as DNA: TGTGCCAGCAGTTTACTAGTTGGCGAGCAGTTCTTC.

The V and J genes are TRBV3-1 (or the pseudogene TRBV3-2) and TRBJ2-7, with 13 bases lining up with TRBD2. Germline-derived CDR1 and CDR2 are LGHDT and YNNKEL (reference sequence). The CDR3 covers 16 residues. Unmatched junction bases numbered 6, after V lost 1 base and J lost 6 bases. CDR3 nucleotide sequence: TGTGCCAGCAGCCAAGGAAACGGACTAGCGGGAGTCGAGCAGTACTTC. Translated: CASSQGNGLAGVEQYF.

The CDR3 sequence: CASSLGQLDNEQFF. CDR3 nucleotide sequence: TGTGCCAGCAGCTTAGGACAGCTCGACAATGAGCAGTTCTTC. The chain recombines TRBV7-2 with TRBJ2-1; weak D call: TRBD1 (5 bases). Germline CDR1 reads SGHTA; CDR2 reads FQGNSA. This CDR3 has 14 amino acids. V lost 1 base to trimming and J lost 5 bases, with 9 bases between them.

The DNA for the CDR3 is TGTGCCAGCAGTTTTGGCTACAGTTACGAGCAGTACTTC. Protein sequence: CASSFGYSYEQYF. This chain links TRBV27 with TRBJ2-7; D is uncertain. The CDR3 runs 13 residues. Germline-derived CDR1 and CDR2 are MNHEY and SMNVEV (reference sequence). V lost 3 bases and J 4 bases, leaving 10 bases between the germline ends.

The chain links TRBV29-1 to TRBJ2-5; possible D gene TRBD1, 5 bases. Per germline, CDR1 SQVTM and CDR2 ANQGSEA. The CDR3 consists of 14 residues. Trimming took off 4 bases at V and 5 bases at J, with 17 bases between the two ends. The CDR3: CSVAWTHGVETQYF. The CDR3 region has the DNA TGCAGCGTTGCCTGGACACACGGTGTGGAGACCCAGTACTTC.

CDR3 nucleotide sequence: TGTGCCAGCATCAGAAGACCGGGACAGGGAATGTATGGCTACACCTTC. This gives the protein CASIRRPGQGMYGYTF. V gene TRBV28 combines with J gene TRBJ1-2; 9 nucleotides agree with TRBD1. The V segment lost 7 bases and the J segment 5 bases; nucleotides outside the gene matches: 14. This CDR3 contains 16 residues. Germline V lookup: CDR1 MDHEN, CDR2 SYDVKM.

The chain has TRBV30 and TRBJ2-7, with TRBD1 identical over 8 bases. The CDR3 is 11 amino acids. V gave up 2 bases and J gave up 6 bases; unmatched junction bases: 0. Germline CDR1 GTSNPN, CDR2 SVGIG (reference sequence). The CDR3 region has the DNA TGTGCCTGGAGTACAGGGGGCGAGCAGTACTTC. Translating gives CAWSTGGEQYF.

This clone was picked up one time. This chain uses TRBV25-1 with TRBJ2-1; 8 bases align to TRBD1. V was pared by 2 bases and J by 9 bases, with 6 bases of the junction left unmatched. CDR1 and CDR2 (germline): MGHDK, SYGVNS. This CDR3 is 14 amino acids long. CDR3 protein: CASSEGAGGGEQFF. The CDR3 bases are TGTGCCAGCAGTGAAGGGGCAGGGGGCGGTGAGCAGTTCTTC.

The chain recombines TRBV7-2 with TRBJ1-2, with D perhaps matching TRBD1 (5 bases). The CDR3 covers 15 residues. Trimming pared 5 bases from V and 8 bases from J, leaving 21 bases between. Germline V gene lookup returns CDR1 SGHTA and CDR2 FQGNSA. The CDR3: CASSEEQAPVGGYTF. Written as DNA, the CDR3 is TGTGCCAGCAGCGAGGAACAGGCCCCAGTCGGAGGCTACACCTTC.

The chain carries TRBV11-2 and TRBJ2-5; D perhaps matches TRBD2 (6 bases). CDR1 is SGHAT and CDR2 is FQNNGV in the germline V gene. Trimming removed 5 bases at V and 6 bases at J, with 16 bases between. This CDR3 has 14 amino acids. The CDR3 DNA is TGTGCCAGCAGCCCCCGGGCTAGCGTGAAGACCCAGTACTTC. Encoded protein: CASSPRASVKTQYF.

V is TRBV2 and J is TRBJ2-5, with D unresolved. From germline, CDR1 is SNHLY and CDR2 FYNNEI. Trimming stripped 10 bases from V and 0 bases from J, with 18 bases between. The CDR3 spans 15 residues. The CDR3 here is CATTQQQENQETQYF. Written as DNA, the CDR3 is TGTGCCACCACCCAACAGCAGGAAAACCAAGAGACCCAGTACTTC.

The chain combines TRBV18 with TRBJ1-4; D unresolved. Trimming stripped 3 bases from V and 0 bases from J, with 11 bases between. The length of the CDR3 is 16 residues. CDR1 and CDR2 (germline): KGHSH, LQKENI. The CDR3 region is CASSPTGRATNEKLFF. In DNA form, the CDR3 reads TGTGCCAGCTCACCGACCGGGAGGGCAACTAATGAAAAACTGTTTTTT. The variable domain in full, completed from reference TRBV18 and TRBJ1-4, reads NAGVMQNPRHLVRRRGQEARLRCSPMKGHSHVYWYRQLPEEGLKFMVYLQKENIIDESGMPKERFSAEFPKEGPSILRIQQVVRGDSAAYFCASSPTGRATNEKLFFGSGTQLSVL.

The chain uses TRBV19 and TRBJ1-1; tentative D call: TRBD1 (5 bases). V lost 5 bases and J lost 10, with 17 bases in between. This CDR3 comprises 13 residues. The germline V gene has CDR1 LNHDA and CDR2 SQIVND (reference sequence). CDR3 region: CASSLGHPAGAFF. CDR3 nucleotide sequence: TGTGCCAGTAGTTTAGGACACCCCGCCGGAGCTTTCTTT.

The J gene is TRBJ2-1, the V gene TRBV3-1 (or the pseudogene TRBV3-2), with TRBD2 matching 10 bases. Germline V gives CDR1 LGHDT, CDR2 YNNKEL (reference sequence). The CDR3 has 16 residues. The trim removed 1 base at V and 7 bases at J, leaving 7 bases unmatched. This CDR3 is CASSQVLSGRVNEQFF. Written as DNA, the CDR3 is TGTGCCAGCAGCCAAGTTTTAAGCGGGAGGGTAAATGAGCAGTTCTTC.

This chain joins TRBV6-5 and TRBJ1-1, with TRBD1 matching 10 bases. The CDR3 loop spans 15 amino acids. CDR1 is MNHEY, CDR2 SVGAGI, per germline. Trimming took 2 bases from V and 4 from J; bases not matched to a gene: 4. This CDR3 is CASSYGTGAGTEAFF. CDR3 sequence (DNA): TGTGCCAGCAGTTACGGGACAGGGGCGGGCACTGAAGCTTTCTTT.

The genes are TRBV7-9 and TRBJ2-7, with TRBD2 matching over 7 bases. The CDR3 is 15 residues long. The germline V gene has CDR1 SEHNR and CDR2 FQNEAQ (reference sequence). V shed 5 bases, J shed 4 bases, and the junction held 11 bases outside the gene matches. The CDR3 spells CASSLGSSGFYEQYF. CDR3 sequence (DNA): TGTGCCAGCAGCCTTGGGTCTAGCGGATTTTACGAGCAGTACTTC. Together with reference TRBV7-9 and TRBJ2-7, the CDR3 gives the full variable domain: DTGVSQNPRHKITKRGQNVTFRCDPISEHNRLYWYRQTLGQGPEFLTYFQNEAQLEKSRLLSDRFSAERPKGSFSTLEIQRTEQGDSAMYLCASSLGSSGFYEQYFGPGTRLTVT.

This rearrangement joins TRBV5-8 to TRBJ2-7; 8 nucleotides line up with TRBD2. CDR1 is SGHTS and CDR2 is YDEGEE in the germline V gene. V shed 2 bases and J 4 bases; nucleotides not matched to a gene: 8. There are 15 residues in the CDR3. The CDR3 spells CASSLRSGSSYEQYF. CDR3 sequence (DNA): TGTGCCAGCAGCTTACGGAGCGGGAGCTCATACGAGCAGTACTTC.

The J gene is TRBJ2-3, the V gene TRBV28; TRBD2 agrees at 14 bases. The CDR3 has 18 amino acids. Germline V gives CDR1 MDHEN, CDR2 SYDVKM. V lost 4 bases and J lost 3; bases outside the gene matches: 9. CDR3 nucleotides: TGTGCCAGCAGTTACCTAACGGGACTAGCGGGGGTGACAGATACGCAGTATTTT. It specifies CASSYLTGLAGVTDTQYF.

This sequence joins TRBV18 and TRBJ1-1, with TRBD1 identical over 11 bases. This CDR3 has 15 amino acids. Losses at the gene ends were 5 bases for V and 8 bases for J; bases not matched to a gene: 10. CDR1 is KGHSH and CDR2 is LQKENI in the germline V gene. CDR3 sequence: CASSSSPGQGGEAFF. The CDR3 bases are TGTGCCAGCTCATCGTCTCCGGGACAGGGGGGAGAAGCTTTCTTT.

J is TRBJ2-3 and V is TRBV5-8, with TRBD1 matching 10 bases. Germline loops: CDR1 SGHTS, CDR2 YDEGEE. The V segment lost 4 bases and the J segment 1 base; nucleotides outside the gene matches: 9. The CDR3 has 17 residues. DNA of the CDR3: TGTGCCAGCAGCATTGGGACAGGGGTCGTGGGCACAGATACGCAGTATTTT. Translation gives CASSIGTGVVGTDTQYF.

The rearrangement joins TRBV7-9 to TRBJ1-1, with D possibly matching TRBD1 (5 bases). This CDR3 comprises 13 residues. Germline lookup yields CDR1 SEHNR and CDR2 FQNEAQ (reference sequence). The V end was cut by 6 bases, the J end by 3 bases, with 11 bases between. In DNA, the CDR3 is TGTGCCAGCAGTTTTTGGGGCGACACTGAAGCTTTCTTT. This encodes CASSFWGDTEAFF.

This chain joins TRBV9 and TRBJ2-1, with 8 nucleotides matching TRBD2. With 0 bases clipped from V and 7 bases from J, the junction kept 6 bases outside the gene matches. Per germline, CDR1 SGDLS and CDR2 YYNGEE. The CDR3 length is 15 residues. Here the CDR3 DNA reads TGTGCCAGCAGCGTAGCGGGAGGGAGTGGGAATGAGCAGTTCTTC. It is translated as CASSVAGGSGNEQFF.

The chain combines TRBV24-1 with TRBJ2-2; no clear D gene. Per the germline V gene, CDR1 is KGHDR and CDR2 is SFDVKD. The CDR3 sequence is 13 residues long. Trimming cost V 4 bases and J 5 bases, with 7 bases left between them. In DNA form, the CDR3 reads TGTGCCACCAGTGACTCAGTGACCGGGGAGCTGTTTTTT. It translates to CATSDSVTGELFF.

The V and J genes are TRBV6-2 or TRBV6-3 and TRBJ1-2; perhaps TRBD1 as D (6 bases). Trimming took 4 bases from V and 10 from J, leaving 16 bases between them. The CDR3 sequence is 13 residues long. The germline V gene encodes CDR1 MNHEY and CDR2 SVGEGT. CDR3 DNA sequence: TGTGCCAGCAGTTTCCGACAGGATGGATACTACACCTTC. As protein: CASSFRQDGYYTF.

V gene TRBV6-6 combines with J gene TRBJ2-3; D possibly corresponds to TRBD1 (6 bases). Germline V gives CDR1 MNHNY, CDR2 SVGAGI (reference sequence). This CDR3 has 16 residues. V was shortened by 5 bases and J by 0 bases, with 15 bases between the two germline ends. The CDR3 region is CASSPLDRWSTDTQYF. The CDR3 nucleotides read TGTGCCAGCAGTCCCCTGGACAGATGGAGCACAGATACGCAGTATTTT.

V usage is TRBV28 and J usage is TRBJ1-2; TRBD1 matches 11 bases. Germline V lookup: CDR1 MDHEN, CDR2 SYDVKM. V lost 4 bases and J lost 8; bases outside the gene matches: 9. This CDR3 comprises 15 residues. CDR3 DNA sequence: TGTGCCAGCAGTTATAGTTCCGGGACAGGGGGAGGCTACACCTTC. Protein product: CASSYSSGTGGGYTF.

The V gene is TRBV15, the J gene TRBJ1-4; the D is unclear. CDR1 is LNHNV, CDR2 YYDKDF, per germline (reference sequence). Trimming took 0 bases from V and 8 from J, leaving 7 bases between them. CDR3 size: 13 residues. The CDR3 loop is CATSREPGEKLFF. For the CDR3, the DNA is TGTGCCACCAGCAGAGAACCGGGGGAAAAACTGTTTTTT. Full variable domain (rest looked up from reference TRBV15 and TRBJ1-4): DAMVIQNPRYQVTQFGKPVTLSCSQTLNHNVMYWYQQKSSQAPKLLFHYYDKDFNNEADTPDNFQSRRPNTSFCFLDIRSPGLGDTAMYLCATSREPGEKLFFGSGTQLSVL.

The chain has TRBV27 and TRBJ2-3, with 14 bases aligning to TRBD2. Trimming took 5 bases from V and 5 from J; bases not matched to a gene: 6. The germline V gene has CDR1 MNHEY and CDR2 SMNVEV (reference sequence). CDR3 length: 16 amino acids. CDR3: CASSRGTSGSVDTQYF. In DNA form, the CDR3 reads TGTGCCAGCAGTCGGGGGACTAGCGGGAGTGTAGATACGCAGTATTTT.

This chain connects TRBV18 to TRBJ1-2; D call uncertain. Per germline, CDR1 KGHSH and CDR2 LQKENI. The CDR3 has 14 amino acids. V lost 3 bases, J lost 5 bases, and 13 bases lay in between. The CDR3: CASSPSTESYGYTF. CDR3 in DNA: TGTGCCAGCTCACCTTCCACAGAGTCGTATGGCTACACCTTC.